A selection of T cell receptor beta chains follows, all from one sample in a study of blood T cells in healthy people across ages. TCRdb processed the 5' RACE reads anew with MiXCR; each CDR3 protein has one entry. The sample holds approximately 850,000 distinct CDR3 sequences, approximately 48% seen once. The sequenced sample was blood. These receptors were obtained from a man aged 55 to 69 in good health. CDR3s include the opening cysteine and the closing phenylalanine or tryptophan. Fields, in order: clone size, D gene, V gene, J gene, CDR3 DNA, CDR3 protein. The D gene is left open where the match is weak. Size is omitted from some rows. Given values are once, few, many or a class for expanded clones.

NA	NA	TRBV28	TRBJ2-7	TGTGCCAGCAGAACAGGTACTTGGGCCCAATACGAGCAGTACTTC	CASRTGTWAQYEQYF
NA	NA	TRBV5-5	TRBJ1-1	TGTGCCAGCAGCTTGGGTAAGGTGAGGGACACTGAAGCTTTCTTT	CASSLGKVRDTEAFF
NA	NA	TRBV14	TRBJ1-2	TGTGCCAGCAGTCTCTCAGCCGGGGGAGGCGATGGCTACACCTTC	CASSLSAGGGDGYTF
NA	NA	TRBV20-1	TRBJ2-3	TGCAGTGCTAGAGCTTTTGGGGGGAGCACAGATACGCAGTATTTT	CSARAFGGSTDTQYF
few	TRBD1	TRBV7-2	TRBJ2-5	TGTGCCAGCAGGGCAGGGACAGGGATCCCAGAGACCCAGTACTTC	CASRAGTGIPETQYF
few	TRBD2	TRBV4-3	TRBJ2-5	TGCGCCAGCAGCCAAGGCGGGGGGGGAGAGACCCAGTACTTC	CASSQGGGGETQYF
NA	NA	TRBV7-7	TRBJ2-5	TGTGCCAGCAGCCCGCGGTCCGGGGCAGAGACCCAGTACTTC	CASSPRSGAETQYF
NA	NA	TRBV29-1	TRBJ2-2	TGCAGCGTTGAGGGTACCACCGGGGAGCTGTTTTTT	CSVEGTTGELFF
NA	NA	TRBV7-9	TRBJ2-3	TGTGCCAGCAGCTTCCAGGGTGTCACAGATACGCAGTATTTT	CASSFQGVTDTQYF
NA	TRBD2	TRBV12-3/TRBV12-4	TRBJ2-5	TGTGCCAGCAGTTTAACACCCGGTGGGGGGGGTCGGGAGACCCAGTACTTC	CASSLTPGGGGRETQYF
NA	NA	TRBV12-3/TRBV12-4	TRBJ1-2	TGTGCCAGCACTCAATCCGGGGCAGGGCCCGCTAACTATGGCTACACCTTC	CASTQSGAGPANYGYTF
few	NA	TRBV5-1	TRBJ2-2	TGCGCCAGCAGCCCCCCGGACAGGAACACCGGGGAGCTGTTTTTT	CASSPPDRNTGELFF
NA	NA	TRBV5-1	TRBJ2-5	TGCGCCAGCAGCTCTGGCAACCCCCCAGAGACCCAGTACTTC	CASSSGNPPETQYF
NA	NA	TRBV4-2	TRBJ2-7	TGTGCCAGCAGCCCAACCATGGACTACGAGCAGTACTTC	CASSPTMDYEQYF
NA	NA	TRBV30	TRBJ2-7	TGTGCCTGGAGTCGGTCTAACCAATACGAGCAGTACTTC	CAWSRSNQYEQYF
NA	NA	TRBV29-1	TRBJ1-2	TGCGGCGTAAGCACAAGCAAGGATGGCTACACCTTC	CGVSTSKDGYTF
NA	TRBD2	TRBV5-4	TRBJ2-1	TGTGCCAGCAGCTTGGGAGGCGGGGGGGTCCTCAATGAGCAGTTCTTC	CASSLGGGGVLNEQFF
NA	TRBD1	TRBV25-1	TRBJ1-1	TGTGCCAGCAGTGGCGGACAGGTTTTGGGCACTGAAGCTTTCTTT	CASSGGQVLGTEAFF
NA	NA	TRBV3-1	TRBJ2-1	TGTGCCAGCAGCCAAGATCCGGGGCCGGGCATAGAGCAGTTCTTC	CASSQDPGPGIEQFF
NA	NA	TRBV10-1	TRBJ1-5	TGCGCCAGCAACCGCCGACACTTATATCAGCCCCAGCATTTT	CASNRRHLYQPQHF
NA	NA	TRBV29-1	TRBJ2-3	TGCAGCGTGATCCGGGACTCTTCCATAGATACGCAGTATTTT	CSVIRDSSIDTQYF
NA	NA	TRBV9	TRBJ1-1	TGCGCCAGCAGCGGAGGGGGATCCGGTGAAGCTTTCTTT	CASSGGGSGEAFF
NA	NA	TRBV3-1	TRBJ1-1	TGTGCCAGCAGCCAAGAATCGTACACTGAAGCTTTCTTT	CASSQESYTEAFF
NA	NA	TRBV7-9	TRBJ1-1	TGTGCCAGCAGCTTAAGCGTCATGCACACTGAAGCTTTCTTT	CASSLSVMHTEAFF
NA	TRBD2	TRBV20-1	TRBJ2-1	TGCAGTGCTATACTAGCGGGGGCCCAGTCCCACAATGAGCAGTTCTTC	CSAILAGAQSHNEQFF
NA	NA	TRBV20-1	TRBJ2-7	TGCAGTGCTAGGGTATCTTGGGCCGGTACCTACGAGCAGTACTTC	CSARVSWAGTYEQYF
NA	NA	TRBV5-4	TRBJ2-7	TGTGCCAGCATCGCGTCCGCAGACCTCTCCTACAATGAGCAGTACTTC	CASIASADLSYNEQYF
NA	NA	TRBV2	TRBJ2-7	TGTGCCAGCAGTGGGGGGGGCTTCCCCTACGAGCAGTACTTC	CASSGGGFPYEQYF
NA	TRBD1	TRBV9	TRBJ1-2	TGTGCCAGCAGCCACAGGGACAGGTGGGGCTACACCTTC	CASSHRDRWGYTF
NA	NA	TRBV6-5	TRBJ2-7	TGTGCCAGCAGTTACGGACCAGCCTACGAGCAGTACTTC	CASSYGPAYEQYF
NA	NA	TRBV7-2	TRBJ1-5	TGTGCCAGCAGCTTAGATGGGGGGATTCATCAGCCCCAGCATTTT	CASSLDGGIHQPQHF
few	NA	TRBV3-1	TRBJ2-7	TGTGCCAGCAGGGGCGAGGGGTACGAGCAGTACTTC	CASRGEGYEQYF
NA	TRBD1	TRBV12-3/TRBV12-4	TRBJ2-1	TGTGCCAGCACGCCCCGGGACAGCCTATACAATGAGCAGTTCTTC	CASTPRDSLYNEQFF
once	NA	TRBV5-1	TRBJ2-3	TGCGCCAGCAGCTTGGATGGGGATGCCACAGATACGCAGTATTTT	CASSLDGDATDTQYF
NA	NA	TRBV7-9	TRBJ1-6	TGTGCCAGCAGCCCGCAAGGGCAGAATAATTCACCCCTCCACTTT	CASSPQGQNNSPLHF
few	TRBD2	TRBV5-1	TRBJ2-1	TGCGCCAGCAGCCGGGCGGGGGGCCTGGATGAGCAGTTCTTC	CASSRAGGLDEQFF
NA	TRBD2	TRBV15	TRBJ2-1	TGTGCCACCAGCATACCGACTAGCCCCTTCTCCTACAATGAGCAGTTCTTC	CATSIPTSPFSYNEQFF
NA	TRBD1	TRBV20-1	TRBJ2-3	TGCAGTGCTAGAGGGCAGGGGGCCAGCACAGATACGCAGTATTTT	CSARGQGASTDTQYF
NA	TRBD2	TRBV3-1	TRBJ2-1	TGTGCCAGCAGCCAAGACCTTAGCGGGGGGCGCTCCTACAATGAGCAGTTCTTC	CASSQDLSGGRSYNEQFF
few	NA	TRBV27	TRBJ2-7	TGTGCCAGCAGACTCAGGGGGGCGCCTTACGAGCAGTACTTC	CASRLRGAPYEQYF
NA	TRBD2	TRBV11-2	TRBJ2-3	TGTGACAGCAGCTTAGAGTGGGGATTAGCGGGGGGGCATCAAGATACGCAGTATTTT	CDSSLEWGLAGGHQDTQYF
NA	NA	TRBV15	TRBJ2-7	TGTGCCACCAGCAGAGAACCTGCCGCGAGGGGTCCCTACGAGCAGTACTTC	CATSREPAARGPYEQYF
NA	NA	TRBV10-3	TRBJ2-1	TGTGCCATCAGTGACCCCGGGGGCCCCGTTTACAATGAGCAGTTCTTC	CAISDPGGPVYNEQFF